This passage covers 2 T cell receptor beta chains from one sample sequenced in a study of CD8 T cells in ankylosing spondylitis. Study conclusions and caveats: Typical of ankylosing spondylitis blood, it appeared, was a TCR beta motif of eight highly homologous variants.

In TCRdb, the 5' RACE reads were re-called with MiXCR into one record per CDR3 protein. The sample has over 450,000 distinct CDR3 sequences, more than 9.5% seen once. These receptors' antigens are unknown. The specimen sequenced was blood, either unsorted or a sorted T cell fraction (not recorded which). The receptors come from a male donor with ankylosing spondylitis.

The rearrangement joins TRBV20-1 to TRBJ2-2; the D gene could be TRBD1 or TRBD2 (5 bases each). The CDR3 consists of 16 residues. Per the germline V gene, CDR1 is DFQATT and CDR2 is SNEGSKA (reference sequence). V was clipped by 3 bases and J by 2 bases, with 16 bases between them. CDR3 loop: CSARRPGRRNTGELFF. The CDR3 region has the DNA TGCAGTGCTAGGAGACCGGGACGGAGAAACACCGGGGAGCTGTTTTTT.

At least ten counts were recorded for this clonotype. The genes are TRBV12-3 or TRBV12-4 and TRBJ2-1; unclear D gene. Trimming cost V 3 bases and J 8 bases, with 14 bases left between them. CDR3 length: 14 residues. The CDR3 spells CASSFGDSRDEQFF. The CDR3 DNA follows: TGTGCCAGCAGTTTCGGTGACTCTCGGGATGAGCAGTTCTTC.